Listed here is a single T cell receptor beta chain. The germline gene is not matched at one end of the junction; a read error may be the cause. The sample belongs to a study of OX40 agonist ivuxolimab in advanced cancers. Only in-frame clones appear in the TCRdb table, and some are missing; sequencing was by immunoSEQ multiplex PCR. Of 30,000 or so clones listed, roughly four fifths are singletons. Blood samples were obtained at baseline, cycle 4 day 1, and cycle 7 day 1. The sequence was collected from an adult with an advanced solid tumor such as melanoma, head and neck, liver or kidney cancer. The starting material was CD4+ or CD8+ T cells sorted from blood, obtained in a trial of the OX40 agonist ivuxolimab.

As DNA, the CDR3 is TGTGCCAGCAATTTAGCGGGCTACACAGATACGCAGTATTTT. Its protein is CASNLAGYTDTQYF. The rearrangement uses TRBV28 and TRBJ2-3, with 7 bases fitting TRBD2. Germline-derived CDR1 and CDR2 are MDHEN and SYDVKM. The CDR3 length is 14 residues.